This TCR beta chain was sequenced for a study of blood T cell repertoires in COVID-19. About the research overall: The study drew acute and convalescent COVID-19 samples from the United States, Italy and Spain.

This CDR3 is built from 15 residues. The germline gives CDR1 MDHEN, CDR2 SYDVKM. Trimming cost V 3 bases and J 7 bases; bases outside gene matches: 8. Authors' processing steps: Estimation of nucleated cell counts was performed using reference gene primer amplification. The data were produced by immunoSEQ multiplex PCR, yet TCRdb's version contains in-frame clones alone and is incomplete. V, J and clone size are taken as reported in that table, and D and trimming were inferred from the DNA itself. The sample has approximately 110,000 clones; 65% to 90% are singletons. This chain joins TRBV28 and TRBJ1-2; TRBD1 matches 10 bases. Sequenced input: peripheral blood. This clonotype was obtained from a man at least 80 years old with acute or convalescent COVID-19. The CDR3 loop reads CASSFTGQGTGGYTF. The CDR3 nucleotides are TGTGCCAGCAGTTTTACGGGACAGGGGACGGGTGGCTACACCTTC.